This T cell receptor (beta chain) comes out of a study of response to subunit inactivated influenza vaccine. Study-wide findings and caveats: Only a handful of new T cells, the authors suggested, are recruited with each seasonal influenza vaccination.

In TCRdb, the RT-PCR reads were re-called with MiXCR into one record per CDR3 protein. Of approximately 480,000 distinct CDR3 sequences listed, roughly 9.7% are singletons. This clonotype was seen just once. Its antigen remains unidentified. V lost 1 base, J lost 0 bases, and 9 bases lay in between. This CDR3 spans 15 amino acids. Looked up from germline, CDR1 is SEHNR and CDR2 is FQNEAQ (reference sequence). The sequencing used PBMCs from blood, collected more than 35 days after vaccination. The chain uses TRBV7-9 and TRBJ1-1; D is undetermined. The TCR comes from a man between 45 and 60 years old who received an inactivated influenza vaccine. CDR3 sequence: CASSLVVPMNTEAFF. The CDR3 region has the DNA TGTGCCAGCAGCTTAGTCGTACCGATGAACACTGAAGCTTTCTTT.